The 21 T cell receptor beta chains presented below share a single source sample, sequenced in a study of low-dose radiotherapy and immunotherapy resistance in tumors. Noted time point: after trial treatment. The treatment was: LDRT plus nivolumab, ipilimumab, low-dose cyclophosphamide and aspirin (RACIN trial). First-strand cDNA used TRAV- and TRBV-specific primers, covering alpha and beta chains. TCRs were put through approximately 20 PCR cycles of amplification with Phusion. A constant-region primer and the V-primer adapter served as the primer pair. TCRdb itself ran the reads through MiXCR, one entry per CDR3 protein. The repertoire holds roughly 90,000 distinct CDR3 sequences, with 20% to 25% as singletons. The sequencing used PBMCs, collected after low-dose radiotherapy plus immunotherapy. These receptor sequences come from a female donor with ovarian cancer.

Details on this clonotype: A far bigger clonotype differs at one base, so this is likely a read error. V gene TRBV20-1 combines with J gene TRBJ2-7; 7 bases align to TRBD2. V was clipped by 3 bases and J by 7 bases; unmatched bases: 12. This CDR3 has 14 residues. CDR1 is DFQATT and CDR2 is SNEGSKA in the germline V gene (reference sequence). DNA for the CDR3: TGCAGTGCTAGTCGTCTAGCGGACTACAATGAGCAGTACTTC. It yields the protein CSASRLADYNEQYF.

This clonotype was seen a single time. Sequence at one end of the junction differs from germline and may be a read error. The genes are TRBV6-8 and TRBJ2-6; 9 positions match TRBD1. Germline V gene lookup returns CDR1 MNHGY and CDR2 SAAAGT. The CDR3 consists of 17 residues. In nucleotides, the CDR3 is TGTGCCGGCCGCGCCGGGACAGGGCCCTCTGGGGCCAACGTCCAGACTTTC. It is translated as CAGRAGTGPSGANVQTF.

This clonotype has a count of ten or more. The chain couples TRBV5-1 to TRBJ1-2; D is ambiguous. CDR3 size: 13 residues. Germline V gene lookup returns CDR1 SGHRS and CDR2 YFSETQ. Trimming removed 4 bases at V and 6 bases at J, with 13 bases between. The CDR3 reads CASSLDGWDGYTF. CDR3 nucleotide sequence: TGCGCCAGCAGCCTGGACGGATGGGATGGCTACACCTTC.

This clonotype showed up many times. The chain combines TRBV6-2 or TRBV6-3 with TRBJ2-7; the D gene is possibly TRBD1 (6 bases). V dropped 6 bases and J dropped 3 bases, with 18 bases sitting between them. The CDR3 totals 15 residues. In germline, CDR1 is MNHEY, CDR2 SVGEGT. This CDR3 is CASSSGTLQGYEQYF. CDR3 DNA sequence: TGTGCCAGCAGCTCAGGGACGCTACAGGGCTACGAGCAGTACTTC.

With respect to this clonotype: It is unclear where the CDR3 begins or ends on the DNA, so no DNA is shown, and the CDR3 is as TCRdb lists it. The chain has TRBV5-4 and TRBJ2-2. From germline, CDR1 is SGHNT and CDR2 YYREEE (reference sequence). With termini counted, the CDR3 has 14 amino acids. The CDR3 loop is CASSLTNTGELFFF.

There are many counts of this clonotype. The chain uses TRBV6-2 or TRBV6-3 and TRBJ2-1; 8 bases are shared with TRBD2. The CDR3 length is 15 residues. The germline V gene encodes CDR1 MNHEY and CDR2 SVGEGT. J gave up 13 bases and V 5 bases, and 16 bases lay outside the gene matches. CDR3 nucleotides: TGTGCCAGCAGTGATCGGGGGGGGGGCCGAGGCTTACAGTTCTTC. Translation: CASSDRGGGRGLQFF.

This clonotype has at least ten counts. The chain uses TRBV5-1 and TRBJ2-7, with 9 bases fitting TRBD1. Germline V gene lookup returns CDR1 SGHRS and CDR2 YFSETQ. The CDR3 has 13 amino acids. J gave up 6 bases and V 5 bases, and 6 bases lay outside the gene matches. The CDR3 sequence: CASSPGTGREQYF. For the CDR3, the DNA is TGCGCCAGCAGTCCCGGGACAGGGCGCGAGCAGTACTTC.

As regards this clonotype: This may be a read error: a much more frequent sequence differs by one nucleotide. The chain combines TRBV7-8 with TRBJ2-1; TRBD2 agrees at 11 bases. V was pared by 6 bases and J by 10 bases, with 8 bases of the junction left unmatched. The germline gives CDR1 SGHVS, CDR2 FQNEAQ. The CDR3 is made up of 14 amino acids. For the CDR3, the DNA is TGTGCCAGCAGTCCTAGCGGGGGGACCTACGAGCAGTTCTTC. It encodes CASSPSGGTYEQFF.

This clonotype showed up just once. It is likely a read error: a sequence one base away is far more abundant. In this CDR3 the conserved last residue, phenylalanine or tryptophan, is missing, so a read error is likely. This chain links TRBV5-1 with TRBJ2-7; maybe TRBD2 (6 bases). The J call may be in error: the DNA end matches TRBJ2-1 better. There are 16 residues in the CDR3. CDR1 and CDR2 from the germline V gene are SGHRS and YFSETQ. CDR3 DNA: TGCGCCAGCAGCCGATGGGGAACCCGGACTACGAATGAGCAGTTCCTC. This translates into CASSRWGTRTTNEQFL.

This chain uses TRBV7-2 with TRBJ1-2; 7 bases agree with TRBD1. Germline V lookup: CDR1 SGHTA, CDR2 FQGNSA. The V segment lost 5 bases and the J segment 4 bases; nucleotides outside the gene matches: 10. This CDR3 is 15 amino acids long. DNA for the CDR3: TGTGCCAGCAGCCCAGCGAAGACAGGGCCCTATGGCTACACCTTC. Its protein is CASSPAKTGPYGYTF.

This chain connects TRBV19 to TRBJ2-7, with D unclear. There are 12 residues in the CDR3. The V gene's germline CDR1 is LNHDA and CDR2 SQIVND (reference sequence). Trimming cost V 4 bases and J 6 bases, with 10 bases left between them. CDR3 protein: CASSSPGLEQYF. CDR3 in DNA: TGTGCCAGTAGTAGCCCTGGGCTCGAGCAGTACTTC.

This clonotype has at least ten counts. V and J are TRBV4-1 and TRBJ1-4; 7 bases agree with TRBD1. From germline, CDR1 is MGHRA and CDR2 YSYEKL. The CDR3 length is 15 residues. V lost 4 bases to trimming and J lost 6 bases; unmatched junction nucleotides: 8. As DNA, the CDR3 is TGCGCCAGCAGCCCCACAGGGGAAGTCGATGAAAAACTGTTTTTT. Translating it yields CASSPTGEVDEKLFF.

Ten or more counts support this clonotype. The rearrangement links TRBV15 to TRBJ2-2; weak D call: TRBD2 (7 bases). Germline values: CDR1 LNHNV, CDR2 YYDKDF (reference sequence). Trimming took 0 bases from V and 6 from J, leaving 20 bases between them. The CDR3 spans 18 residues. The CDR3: CATSRDRVGGGHPGELFF. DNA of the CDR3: TGTGCCACCAGCAGAGACCGGGTAGGGGGGGGGCATCCCGGGGAGCTGTTTTTT. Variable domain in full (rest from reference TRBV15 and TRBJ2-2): DAMVIQNPRYQVTQFGKPVTLSCSQTLNHNVMYWYQQKSSQAPKLLFHYYDKDFNNEADTPDNFQSRRPNTSFCFLDIRSPGLGDTAMYLCATSRDRVGGGHPGELFFGEGSRLTVL.

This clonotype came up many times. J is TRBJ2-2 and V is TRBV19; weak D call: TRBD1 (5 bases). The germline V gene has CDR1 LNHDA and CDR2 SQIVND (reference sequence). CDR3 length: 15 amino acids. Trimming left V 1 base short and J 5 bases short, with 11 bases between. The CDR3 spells CASSIAGHHTGELFF. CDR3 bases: TGTGCCAGTAGTATAGCAGGACACCATACCGGGGAGCTGTTTTTT.

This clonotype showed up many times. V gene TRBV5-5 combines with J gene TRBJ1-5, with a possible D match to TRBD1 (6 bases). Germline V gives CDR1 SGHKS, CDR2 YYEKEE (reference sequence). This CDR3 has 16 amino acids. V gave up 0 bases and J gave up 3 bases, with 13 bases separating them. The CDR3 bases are TGTGCCAGCAGCTTGGAAAGGGACATTCCCAATCAGCCCCAGCATTTT. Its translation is CASSLERDIPNQPQHF.

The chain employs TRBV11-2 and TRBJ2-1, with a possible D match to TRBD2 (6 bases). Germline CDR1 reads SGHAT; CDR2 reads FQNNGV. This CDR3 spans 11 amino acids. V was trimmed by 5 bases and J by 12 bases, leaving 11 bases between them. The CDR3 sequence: CASSPGVGQFF. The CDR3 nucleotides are TGTGCCAGCAGCCCGGGGGTGGGGCAGTTCTTC.

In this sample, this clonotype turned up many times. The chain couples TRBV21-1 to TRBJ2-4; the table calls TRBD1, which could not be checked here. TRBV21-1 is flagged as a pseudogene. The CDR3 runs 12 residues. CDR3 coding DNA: TGTGCCAGCACGGGGGTGGGAAACATTCAGTACTTC. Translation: CASTGVGNIQYF.

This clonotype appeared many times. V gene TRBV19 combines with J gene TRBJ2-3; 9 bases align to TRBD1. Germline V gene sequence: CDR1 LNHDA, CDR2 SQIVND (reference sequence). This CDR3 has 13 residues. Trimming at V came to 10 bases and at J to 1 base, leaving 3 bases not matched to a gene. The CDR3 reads CATRTGGTDTQYF. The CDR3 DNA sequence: TGTGCCACCCGGACAGGGGGCACAGATACGCAGTATTTT.

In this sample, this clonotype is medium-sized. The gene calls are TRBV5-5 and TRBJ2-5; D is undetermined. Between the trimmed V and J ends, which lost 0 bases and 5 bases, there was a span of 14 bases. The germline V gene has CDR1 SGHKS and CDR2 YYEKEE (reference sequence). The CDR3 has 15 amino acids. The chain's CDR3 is CASSLGHPGRETQYF. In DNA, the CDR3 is TGTGCCAGCAGCTTGGGACACCCCGGCCGGGAGACCCAGTACTTC.

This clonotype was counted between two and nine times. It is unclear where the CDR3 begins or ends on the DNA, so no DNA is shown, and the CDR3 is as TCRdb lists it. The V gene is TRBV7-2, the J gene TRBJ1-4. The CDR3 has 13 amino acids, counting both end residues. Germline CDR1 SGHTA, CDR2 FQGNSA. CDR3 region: CASSFPNEKTVFF.

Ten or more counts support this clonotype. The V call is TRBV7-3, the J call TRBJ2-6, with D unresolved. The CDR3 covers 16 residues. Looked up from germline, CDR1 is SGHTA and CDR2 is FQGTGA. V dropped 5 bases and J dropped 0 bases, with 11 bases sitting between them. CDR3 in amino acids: CASSPHQASGANVLTF. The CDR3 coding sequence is TGTGCCAGCAGCCCCCATCAAGCCTCTGGGGCCAACGTCCTGACTTTC.